This T cell receptor beta chain was sequenced during a study of CD8 T cells in Susac syndrome. It was with random hexamers that about 0.45 to 1 ug RNA was reverse transcribed. One entry per CDR3 protein results from TCRdb running MiXCR on the immunoSEQ multiplex PCR reads. The data show roughly 140,000 distinct CDR3 sequences, approximately 94% seen once. The CDR3 is made up of 16 amino acids. The V gene's germline CDR1 is LGHDT and CDR2 YNNKEL (reference sequence). The V gene lost 6 bases and the J gene lost 5 bases, with 22 bases spanning the gap. CD8+ and CD4+ T cells taken from blood had their TCR beta sequenced. In the multiple sclerosis control group, patients were treatment-naive and had stable or active relapsing-remitting disease.

The TCR comes from a human donor with multiple sclerosis. Sequenced: CD8+ T cells from PBMCs. The genes are TRBV3-1 and TRBJ2-5, with unresolved D. CDR3 coding DNA: TGTGCCAGCAGATACGGACGGATTCCCAACGGGGAGACCCAGTACTTC. Its protein is CASRYGRIPNGETQYF.